A selection of T cell receptor beta chains follows, all from one sample in a study of T cell responses to AZD1222 COVID-19 vaccine. Method: immunoSEQ multiplex PCR; TCRdb's copy keeps in-frame clones and lacks some. The sample holds 100,000 to 150,000 clones, 85% to 90% seen once. Source: peripheral blood, taken 28 days after the second AZD1222 dose. These receptors were collected from an adult who received the AZD1222 COVID-19 vaccine. CDR3s include the opening cysteine and the closing phenylalanine or tryptophan.

TRBV5-1,TRBJ1-1,CASSLESGSWTEAFF
TRBV7-6,TRBJ2-5,CASSLGSAGVQETQYF
TRBV5-1,TRBJ2-1,CASSFDVGPYNEQFF
TRBV7-3,TRBJ2-3,CASSLQTSGGADTQYF
TRBV2,TRBJ2-3,CASSFDRWGTDTQYF
TRBV6-5,TRBJ2-2,CATRRGPGELFF
TRBV15,TRBJ1-4,CATSRVRGGSEKLFF
TRBV5-1,TRBJ1-4,CASSLDAVNEKLFF
TRBV27,TRBJ2-2,CASSLLPGELFF
TRBV6-2/TRBV6-3,TRBJ2-3,CASSYIRSGTDTQYF
TRBV30,TRBJ2-1,CAWVQGAYNEQFF
TRBV3-1/TRBV3-2,TRBJ1-1,CASSLGGNTEAFF
TRBV6-5,TRBJ2-3,CASSYTGQAHTDTQYF
TRBV19,TRBJ1-1,CASSTQGYTEAFF
TRBV7-2,TRBJ2-3,CASSPDRGQDTQYF
TRBV12-3/TRBV12-4,TRBJ2-1,CATRRAGDNEQFF
TRBV6-1,TRBJ1-2,CASSEQALNGYTF
TRBV9,TRBJ2-5,CASSVATGGKETQYF
TRBV30,TRBJ1-6,CACNRANYNSPLHF
TRBV5-4,TRBJ2-2,CASSLGAGTGPGELFF
TRBV7-2,TRBJ2-5,CASSLGLAGGNEAQYF
TRBV18,TRBJ2-7,CASSPGGDRGLPYEQYF
TRBV29-1,TRBJ1-5,CSVQPGQGFNQPQHF
TRBV28,TRBJ2-5,CASSYPGSQETQYF